This T cell receptor beta chain was identified during a study of liver allograft versus peripheral blood T cells. For the study at large: Comparative analysis was performed on T cell receptor repertoires from transplanted livers and from recipients' peripheral blood. The study's findings and limits: Intra-allograft T cell receptor repertoires in the liver reportedly differed from peripheral blood repertoires.

TCRdb reprocessed the reads with MiXCR, giving one entry per CDR3 protein. The sample yields 950 to 1,500 distinct CDR3 sequences, roughly 14% seen once. Sample share makes this clonotype medium-sized (0.01 to 0.1%). Antigen specificity is unknown. The TCR sequence derives from a human patient who had a liver transplant. Certain T cells may be donor cells from the graft.

The CDR3 DNA is TGTGCCAGCAGTGGGGGCGTAAACACTGAAGCTTTCTTT. This gives the protein CASSGGVNTEAFF. The chain couples TRBV28 to TRBJ1-1, with D possibly matching TRBD1 (6 bases). CDR1 MDHEN and CDR2 SYDVKM come from the germline V gene. This CDR3 is 13 amino acids long. Trimming shortened V by 5 bases and J by 2 bases, and 9 bases separated the two germline ends.